This T cell receptor (beta chain) is drawn from a study of T cell responses to AZD1222 COVID-19 vaccine. V lost 8 bases, J lost 0 bases, and 15 bases lay in between. The CDR3 loop spans 15 amino acids. Germline V gives CDR1 SNHLY, CDR2 FYNNEI. Clones were sequenced by immunoSEQ multiplex PCR, and TCRdb holds only the in-frame ones, with some missing. This table has 65,000 to 70,000 clones, about 80% appearing once. Study-wide points: Clonal diversity was possibly underestimated; the donors were predominantly white British and more often female.

Worth noting for this clone: As yet, its antigen is unknown.

This clonotype originated in an adult in good health. This chain uses TRBV2 with TRBJ2-3; the D gene is possibly TRBD1 (6 bases). The sequencing used peripheral blood, collected on day 0 of AZD1222 vaccination. The CDR3 coding sequence is TGTGCCAGCCTCGGACAGATTACTAGCACAGATACGCAGTATTTT. It yields the protein CASLGQITSTDTQYF.